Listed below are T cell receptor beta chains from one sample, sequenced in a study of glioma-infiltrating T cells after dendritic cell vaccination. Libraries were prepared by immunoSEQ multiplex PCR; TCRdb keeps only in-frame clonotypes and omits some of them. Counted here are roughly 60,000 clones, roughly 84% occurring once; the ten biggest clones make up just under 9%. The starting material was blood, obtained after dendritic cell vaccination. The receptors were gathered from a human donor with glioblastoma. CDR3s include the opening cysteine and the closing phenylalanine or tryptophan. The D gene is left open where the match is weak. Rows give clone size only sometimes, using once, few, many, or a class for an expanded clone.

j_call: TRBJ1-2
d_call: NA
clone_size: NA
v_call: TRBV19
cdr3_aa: CASSTQGRAYGYTF
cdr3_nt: TGTGCCAGTAGCACCCAGGGCAGGGCCTATGGCTACACCTTC

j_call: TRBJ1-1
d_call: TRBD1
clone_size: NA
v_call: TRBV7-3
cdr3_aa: CASSLTSRTGEAFF
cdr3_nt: TGTGCCAGCAGCTTAACTTCCCGGACAGGTGAAGCTTTCTTT

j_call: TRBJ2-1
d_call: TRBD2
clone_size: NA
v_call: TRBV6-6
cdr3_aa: CATRGVPGYEQFF
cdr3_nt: TGTGCCACACGGGGGGTTCCCGGGTATGAGCAGTTCTTC

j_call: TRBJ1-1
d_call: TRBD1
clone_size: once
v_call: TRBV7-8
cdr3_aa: CASSLGTGHAFF
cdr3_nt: TGTGCCAGCAGCTTAGGGACAGGGCACGCTTTCTTT

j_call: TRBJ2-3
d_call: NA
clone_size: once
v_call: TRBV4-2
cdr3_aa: CASSQDGRTDTQYF
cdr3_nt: TGTGCCAGCAGCCAAGATGGGAGGACAGATACGCAGTATTTT

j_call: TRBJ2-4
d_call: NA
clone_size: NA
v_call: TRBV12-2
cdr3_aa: CASRLSPERLAGAPQYF
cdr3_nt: TGTGCAAGTCGCTTATCCCCGGAAAGGCTAGCGGGGGCCCCACAGTACTTC

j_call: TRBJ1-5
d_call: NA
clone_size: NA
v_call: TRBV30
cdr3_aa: CAWSKSSEGQPQHF
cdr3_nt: TGTGCCTGGAGTAAATCTTCGGAGGGGCAGCCCCAGCATTTT

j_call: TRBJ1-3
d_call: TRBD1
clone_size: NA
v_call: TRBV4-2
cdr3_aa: CASSQEWDRDGNTIYF
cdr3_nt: TGTGCCAGCAGCCAAGAGTGGGACAGGGATGGAAACACCATATATTTT

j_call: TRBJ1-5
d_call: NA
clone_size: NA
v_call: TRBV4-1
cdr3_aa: CASSQDLPENRYSNQPQHF
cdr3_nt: TGCGCCAGCAGCCAAGATTTGCCCGAAAACAGATATAGCAATCAGCCCCAGCATTTT

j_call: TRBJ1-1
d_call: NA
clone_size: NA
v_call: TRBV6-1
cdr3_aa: CASTSSWQNTEAFF
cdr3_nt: TGTGCCAGCACATCGTCTTGGCAGAACACTGAAGCTTTCTTT

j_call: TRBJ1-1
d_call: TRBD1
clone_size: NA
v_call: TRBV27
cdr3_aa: CASSFKQGGEAFF
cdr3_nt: TGTGCCAGCAGTTTCAAACAGGGGGGGGAAGCTTTCTTT

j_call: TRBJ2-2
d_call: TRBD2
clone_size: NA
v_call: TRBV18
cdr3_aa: CASSPIAGGDTGELFF
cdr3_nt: TGTGCCAGCTCACCGATAGCGGGGGGCGACACCGGGGAGCTGTTTTTT

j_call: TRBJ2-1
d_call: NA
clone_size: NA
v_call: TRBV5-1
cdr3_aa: CASSLAIDSQTYNEQFF
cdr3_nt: TGCGCCAGCAGCTTGGCGATAGACAGCCAGACCTACAATGAGCAGTTCTTC

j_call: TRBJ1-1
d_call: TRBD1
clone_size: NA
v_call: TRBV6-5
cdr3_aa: CASSTIQGRTEAFF
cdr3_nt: TGTGCCAGCAGTACCATACAGGGGAGGACTGAAGCTTTCTTT

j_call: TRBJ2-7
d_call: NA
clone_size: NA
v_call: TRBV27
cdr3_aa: CASSLRGRDYEQYF
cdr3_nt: TGTGCCAGCAGTTTACGGGGTCGAGACTACGAGCAGTACTTC

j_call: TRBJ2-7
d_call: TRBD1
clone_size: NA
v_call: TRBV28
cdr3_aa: CASSRTTGTGAYEQYF
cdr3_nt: TGTGCCAGCAGTCGAACCACCGGGACAGGGGCCTACGAGCAGTACTTC

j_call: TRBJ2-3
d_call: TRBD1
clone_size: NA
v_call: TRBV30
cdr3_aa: CAWSLGQGASDTQYF
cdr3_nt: TGTGCCTGGAGTCTAGGACAGGGCGCCTCAGATACGCAGTATTTT

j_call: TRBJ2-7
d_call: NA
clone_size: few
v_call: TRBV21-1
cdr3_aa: CASSTRGLSSYEQYF
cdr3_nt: TGTGCCAGCAGCACTAGGGGCTTAAGCTCCTACGAGCAGTACTTC

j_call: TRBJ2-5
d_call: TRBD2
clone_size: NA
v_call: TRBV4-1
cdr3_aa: CASSPSGGASSETQYF
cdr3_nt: TGCGCCAGCAGCCCAAGCGGGGGGGCCTCTTCAGAGACCCAGTACTTC

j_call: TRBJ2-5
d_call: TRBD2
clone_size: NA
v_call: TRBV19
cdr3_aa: CASSRTRGETQYF
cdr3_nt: TGTGCCAGTAGTCGGACTAGAGGGGAGACCCAGTACTTC

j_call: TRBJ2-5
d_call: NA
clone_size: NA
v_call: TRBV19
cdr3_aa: CASRAGAAGETQYF
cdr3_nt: TGTGCCAGTAGGGCGGGGGCCGCGGGGGAGACCCAGTACTTC

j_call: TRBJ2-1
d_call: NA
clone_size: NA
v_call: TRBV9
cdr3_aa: CASSVSGFPYNEQFF
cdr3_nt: TGTGCCAGCAGCGTATCGGGGTTCCCCTACAATGAGCAGTTCTTC

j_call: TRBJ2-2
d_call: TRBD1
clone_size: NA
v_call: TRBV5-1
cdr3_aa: CASSSGDSNTGELFF
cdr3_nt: TGCGCCAGCAGCTCCGGGGACAGCAACACCGGGGAGCTGTTTTTT

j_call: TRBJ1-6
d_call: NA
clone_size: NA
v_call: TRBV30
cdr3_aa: CAWRGLNNSPLHF
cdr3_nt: TGTGCCTGGAGGGGACTGAATAATTCACCCCTCCACTTT

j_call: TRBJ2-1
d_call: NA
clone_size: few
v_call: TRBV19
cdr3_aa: CASSITRPNEQFF
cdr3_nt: TGTGCCAGTAGTATTACGCGCCCGAATGAGCAGTTCTTC

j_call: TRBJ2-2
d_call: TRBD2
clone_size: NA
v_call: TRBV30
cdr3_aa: CAWSPPGLAGGPKNTGELFF
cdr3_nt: TGTGCCTGGAGTCCTCCGGGACTAGCGGGGGGCCCGAAGAACACCGGGGAGCTGTTTTTT

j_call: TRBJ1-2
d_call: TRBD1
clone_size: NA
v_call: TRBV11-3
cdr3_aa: CASSLGGGLEYTF
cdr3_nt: TGTGCCAGCAGCTTAGGAGGGGGCCTAGAATACACCTTC

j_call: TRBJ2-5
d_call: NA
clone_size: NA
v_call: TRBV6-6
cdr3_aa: CASSSPRDRETQYF
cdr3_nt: TGTGCCAGCAGTTCCCCTCGGGATAGGGAGACCCAGTACTTC

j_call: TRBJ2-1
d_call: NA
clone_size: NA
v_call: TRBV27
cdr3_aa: CASSLSTASNEQFF
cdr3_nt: TGTGCCAGCAGTTTATCGACAGCATCCAATGAGCAGTTCTTC

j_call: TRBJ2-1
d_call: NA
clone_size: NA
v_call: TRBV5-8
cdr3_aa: CASSLHRASYNEQFF
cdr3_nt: TGTGCCAGCAGCTTGCACAGGGCGTCCTACAATGAGCAGTTCTTC

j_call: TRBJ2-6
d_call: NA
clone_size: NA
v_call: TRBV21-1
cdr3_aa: CASSMGFRDRISSGANVLTF
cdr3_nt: TGTGCCAGCAGCATGGGTTTCCGGGACAGGATAAGCTCTGGGGCCAACGTCCTGACTTTC

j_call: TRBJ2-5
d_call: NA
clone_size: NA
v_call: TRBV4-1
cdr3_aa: CASSQTTLAPQTQYF
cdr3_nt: TGCGCCAGCAGCCAAACTACTCTAGCCCCGCAGACCCAGTACTTC

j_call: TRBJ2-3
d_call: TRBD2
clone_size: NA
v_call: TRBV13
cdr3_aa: CASSSTSGGASDTQYF
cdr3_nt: TGTGCCAGCAGCTCAACCAGCGGGGGGGCATCAGATACGCAGTATTTT

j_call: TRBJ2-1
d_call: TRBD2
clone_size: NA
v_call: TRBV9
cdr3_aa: CASSVGVGGAVNEQFF
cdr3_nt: TGTGCCAGCAGCGTAGGTGTCGGGGGGGCCGTAAATGAGCAGTTCTTC

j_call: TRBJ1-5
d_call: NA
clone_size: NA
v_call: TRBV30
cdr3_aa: CAWREQSNQPQHF
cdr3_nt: TGTGCCTGGAGGGAACAGAGCAATCAGCCCCAGCATTTT

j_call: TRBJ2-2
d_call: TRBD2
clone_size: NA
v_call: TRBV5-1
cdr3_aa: CASNGLAGGANTGELFF
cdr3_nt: TGCGCCAGCAACGGACTAGCGGGGGGGGCTAACACCGGGGAGCTGTTTTTT

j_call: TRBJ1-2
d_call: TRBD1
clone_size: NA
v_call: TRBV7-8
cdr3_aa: CASSFVVWGTAQYGYTF
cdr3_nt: TGTGCCAGCAGCTTCGTCGTTTGGGGGACAGCACAATATGGCTACACCTTC

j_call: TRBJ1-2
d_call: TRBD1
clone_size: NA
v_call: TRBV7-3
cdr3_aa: CASSRGQDYGYTF
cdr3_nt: TGTGCCAGCAGCCGGGGACAGGACTATGGCTACACCTTC

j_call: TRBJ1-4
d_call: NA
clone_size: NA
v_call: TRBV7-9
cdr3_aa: CASSSYRGGEKLFF
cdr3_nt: TGTGCCAGCAGCTCCTACCGGGGTGGTGAAAAACTGTTTTTT

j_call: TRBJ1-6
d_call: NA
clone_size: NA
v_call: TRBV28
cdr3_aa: CASSFPGSAREPLHF
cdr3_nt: TGTGCCAGCAGTTTCCCCGGGAGCGCCCGTGAACCCCTCCACTTT

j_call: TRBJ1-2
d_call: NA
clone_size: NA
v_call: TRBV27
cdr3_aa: CASSLRGYGNYGYTF
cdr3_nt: TGTGCCAGCAGTTTGCGGGGGTATGGTAACTATGGCTACACCTTC

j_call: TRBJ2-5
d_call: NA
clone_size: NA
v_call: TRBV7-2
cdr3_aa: CASSLDQGYQETQYF
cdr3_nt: TGTGCCAGCAGCTTAGACCAGGGGTACCAAGAGACCCAGTACTTC

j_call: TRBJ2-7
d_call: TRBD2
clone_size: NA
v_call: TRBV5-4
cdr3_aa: CASSLGTSGDEQYF
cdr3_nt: TGTGCCAGCAGCTTGGGGACTAGCGGGGACGAGCAGTACTTC

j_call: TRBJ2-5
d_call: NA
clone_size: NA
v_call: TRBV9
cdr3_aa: CASSVAVNSQETQYF
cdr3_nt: TGTGCCAGCAGCGTAGCGGTGAATAGTCAAGAGACCCAGTACTTC

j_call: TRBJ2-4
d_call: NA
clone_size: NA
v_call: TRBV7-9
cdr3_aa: CASRAGGAKNIQYF
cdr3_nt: TGTGCCAGCAGGGCGGGCGGCGCCAAAAACATTCAGTACTTC

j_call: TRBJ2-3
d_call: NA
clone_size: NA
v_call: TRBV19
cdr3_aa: CASLDPTVATQYF
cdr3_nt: TGTGCCAGCCTAGATCCCACCGTTGCTACGCAGTATTTT

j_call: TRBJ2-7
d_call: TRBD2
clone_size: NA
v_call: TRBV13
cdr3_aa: CASNGKGGTEQYF
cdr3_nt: TGTGCCAGCAATGGGAAGGGAGGGACCGAGCAGTACTTC

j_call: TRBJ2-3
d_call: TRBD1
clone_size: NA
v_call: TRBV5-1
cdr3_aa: CASSSGQGRSTDTQYF
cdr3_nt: TGCGCCAGCAGCTCTGGACAGGGGCGGAGCACAGATACGCAGTATTTT

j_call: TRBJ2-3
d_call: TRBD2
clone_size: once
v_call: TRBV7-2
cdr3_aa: CASRRGLAGTDTQYF
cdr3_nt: TGTGCCAGCAGACGGGGACTAGCGGGCACAGATACGCAGTATTTT

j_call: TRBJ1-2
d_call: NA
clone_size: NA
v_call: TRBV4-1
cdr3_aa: CASSQETLPDPQTNYDYTF
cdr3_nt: TGCGCCAGCAGCCAAGAAACCTTGCCCGACCCTCAGACCAACTATGACTACACCTTC

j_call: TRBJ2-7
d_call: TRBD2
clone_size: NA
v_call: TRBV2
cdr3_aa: CASFRTSGEQYF
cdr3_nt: TGTGCCAGCTTCCGGACTAGCGGCGAGCAGTACTTC

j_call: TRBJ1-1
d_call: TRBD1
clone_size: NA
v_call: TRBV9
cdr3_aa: CASSAIQGTGRETEAFF
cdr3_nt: TGTGCCAGCAGCGCAATACAAGGGACAGGCCGTGAGACTGAAGCTTTCTTT

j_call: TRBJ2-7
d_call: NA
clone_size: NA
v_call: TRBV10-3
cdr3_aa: CAISPGLGEQYF
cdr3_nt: TGTGCCATCAGTCCAGGTTTGGGCGAGCAGTACTTC

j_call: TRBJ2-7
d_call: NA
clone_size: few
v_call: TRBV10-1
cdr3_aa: CASSGSGTSAYEQYF
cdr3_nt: TGCGCCAGCAGTGGATCTGGGACATCGGCCTACGAGCAGTACTTC

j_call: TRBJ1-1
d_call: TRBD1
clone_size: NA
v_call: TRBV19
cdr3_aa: CASSIISRTGFLGTEAFF
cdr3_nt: TGTGCCAGTAGTATAATATCCCGGACAGGGTTCTTGGGCACTGAAGCTTTCTTT

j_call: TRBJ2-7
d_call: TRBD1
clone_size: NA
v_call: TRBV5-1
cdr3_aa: CASSFRGRTYEQYF
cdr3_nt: TGCGCCAGCAGCTTCAGGGGGCGAACCTACGAGCAGTACTTC

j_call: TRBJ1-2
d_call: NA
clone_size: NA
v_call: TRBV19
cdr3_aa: CASSETGFNYGYTF
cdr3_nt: TGTGCCAGTAGTGAGACAGGTTTTAACTATGGCTACACCTTC